These 12 T cell receptor beta chains were sequenced from one sample in a study of regulatory T cells in long-lasting Graves disease. Time point meaning: persistent/refractory GD, antithyroid drugs over 5 years with positive TRAb. PBMC-derived RNA was used for the TCR library. iRepertoire HTBI primers and Arm-PCR of CDR3 regions built TCR beta libraries. TCRdb re-derived calls from the multiplex PCR reads in MiXCR, one entry per CDR3 protein. The profile shows about half a million distinct CDR3 sequences, 22% of them singletons. The sequenced sample was peripheral blood mononuclear cells (PBMCs), obtained when the disease was refractory, from a patient treated with antithyroid drugs. These receptors all come from a female donor with Graves disease.

This clonotype was seen ten or more times. V usage is TRBV6-1 and J usage is TRBJ1-2; 8 bases agree with TRBD1. J was trimmed by 7 bases and V by 6 bases; bases with no gene match: 16. In germline, CDR1 is MNHNS, CDR2 SASEGT. CDR3 length equals 16 residues. This CDR3 reads CASRTGPWTGNRGYTF. The CDR3 DNA reads TGTGCCAGCAGGACGGGGCCCTGGACAGGGAACCGTGGCTACACCTTC.

This clonotype occurred a few times. The chain joins TRBV6-5 to TRBJ2-7; D is uncertain. CDR1 is MNHEY, CDR2 SVGAGI, per germline. This CDR3 has 16 residues. Trimming cost V 2 bases and J 0 bases, with 14 bases left between them. The CDR3 protein is CASSYEEAAASYEQYF. CDR3 DNA: TGTGCCAGCAGTTACGAAGAGGCGGCGGCCTCCTACGAGCAGTACTTC.

This clonotype turned up a few times. The chain employs TRBV11-3 and TRBJ2-2; the match to TRBD2 covers 9 bases. This CDR3 spans 20 amino acids. After removal of 0 bases from V and 7 bases from J, the junction contained 18 bases not matched to a gene. Germline lookup yields CDR1 SGHNT and CDR2 YENEEA. CDR3 bases: TGTGCCAGCAGCTTAGATTGGGACCTAGGAGGCGGGAGGGCCGACGGGGAGCTGTTTTTT. Protein product: CASSLDWDLGGGRADGELFF.

As concerns this clonotype: A much larger clone differs by one base, so this may be a read error. The chain combines TRBV7-2 with TRBJ2-5; 10 bases match TRBD2. CDR1 and CDR2 from the germline V gene are SGHTA and FQGNSA. The length of the CDR3 is 15 residues. The CDR3 sequence: CASAIFQAGGETRYF. The CDR3 coding sequence is TGTGCCAGCGCGATTTTTCAAGCGGGGGGGGAGACCCGGTACTTC.

This clonotype occurred many times. The gene calls are TRBV7-2 and TRBJ2-2, with TRBD1 matching over 8 bases. Trimming took 2 bases from V and 1 from J; bases not matched to a gene: 3. The CDR3 is 16 residues long. Germline CDR1 SGHTA, CDR2 FQGNSA. The CDR3 DNA follows: TGTGCCAGCAGCTTAACAGGGGGAAAGAACACCGGGGAGCTGTTTTTT. It encodes CASSLTGGKNTGELFF.

This clonotype was observed at least ten times. The J gene is TRBJ2-5, the V gene TRBV6-1, with 11 bases lining up with TRBD2. This CDR3 comprises 15 residues. CDR1 and CDR2 (germline): MNHNS, SASEGT. V lost 6 bases, J lost 3 bases, and 6 bases stayed unmatched. CDR3 protein: CASRSILAGEETQYF. The CDR3 region has the DNA TGTGCCAGCAGGTCCATACTAGCGGGAGAAGAGACCCAGTACTTC.

This clonotype was counted between two and nine times. V is TRBV5-1 and J is TRBJ1-1, with D uncertain. V lost 1 base, J lost 3 bases, and 10 bases lay in between. The CDR3 sequence is 14 residues long. Germline V CDR1 and CDR2: SGHRS, YFSETQ. CDR3 coding DNA: TGCGCCAGCAGCTTGACTCCTCCATACACTGAAGCTTTCTTT. Protein product: CASSLTPPYTEAFF.

The chain carries TRBV28 and TRBJ2-2; 7 bases are a match to TRBD1. The V and J ends lost 1 base and 6 bases, in that order; junction bases with no gene match: 8. This CDR3 has 16 residues. The germline CDR1 and CDR2 sequences are MDHEN and SYDVKM. The CDR3, as DNA: TGTGCCAGCAGTTTATCGACAGGGAAGTCACCCGGGGAGCTGTTTTTT. Translated, it gives CASSLSTGKSPGELFF.

This clonotype appeared a few times. The chain recombines TRBV7-2 with TRBJ2-7; 11 nucleotides line up with TRBD2. This CDR3 has 16 amino acids. CDR1 and CDR2 from the germline V gene are SGHTA and FQGNSA. V dropped 4 bases and J dropped 3; count of bases not matched to a gene: 8. For the CDR3, the DNA is TGTGCCAGCAGCTCAAGACGACTAGCGGGAATCTACGAGCAGTACTTC. Protein: CASSSRRLAGIYEQYF.

V and J are TRBV9 and TRBJ1-5; 10 nucleotides line up with TRBD1. There are 15 residues in the CDR3. Losses at the gene ends were 2 bases for V and 6 bases for J; bases not matched to a gene: 5. Germline loops: CDR1 SGDLS, CDR2 YYNGEE. The CDR3 sequence is CASSVGTGEVQPQHF. CDR3 DNA: TGTGCCAGCAGCGTCGGGACAGGGGAGGTTCAGCCCCAGCATTTT. Together with reference TRBV9 and TRBJ1-5, the CDR3 gives the full variable domain: DSGVTQTPKHLITATGQRVTLRCSPRSGDLSVYWYQQSLDQGLQFLIQYYNGEERAKGNILERFSAQQFPDLHSELNLSSLELGDSALYFCASSVGTGEVQPQHFGDGTRLSIL.

Note on this clonotype: No conserved phenylalanine or tryptophan is present at the end of the CDR3, so a read error is the likely explanation. The rearrangement joins TRBV4-1 to TRBJ1-2; D ambiguous. This CDR3 comprises 15 residues. The ends were cut back, 1 base at V and 4 bases at J, with 13 bases in the middle. From germline, CDR1 is MGHRA and CDR2 YSYEKL. CDR3 in amino acids: CASSQVGSSVYGYTL. The CDR3 region has the DNA TGCGCCAGCAGCCAAGTCGGCTCCTCGGTCTATGGCTACACCCTC.

This clonotype showed up just a few times. The J gene is TRBJ2-7, the V gene TRBV30; D unclear. Germline V gene data show CDR1 as GTSNPN and CDR2 as SVGIG (reference sequence). V was pared by 0 bases and J by 5 bases, with 11 bases between. The CDR3 sequence is 13 residues long. The CDR3 reads CAWSVRRSDEQYF. The CDR3 nucleotides are TGTGCCTGGAGTGTACGGCGGAGCGACGAGCAGTACTTC.